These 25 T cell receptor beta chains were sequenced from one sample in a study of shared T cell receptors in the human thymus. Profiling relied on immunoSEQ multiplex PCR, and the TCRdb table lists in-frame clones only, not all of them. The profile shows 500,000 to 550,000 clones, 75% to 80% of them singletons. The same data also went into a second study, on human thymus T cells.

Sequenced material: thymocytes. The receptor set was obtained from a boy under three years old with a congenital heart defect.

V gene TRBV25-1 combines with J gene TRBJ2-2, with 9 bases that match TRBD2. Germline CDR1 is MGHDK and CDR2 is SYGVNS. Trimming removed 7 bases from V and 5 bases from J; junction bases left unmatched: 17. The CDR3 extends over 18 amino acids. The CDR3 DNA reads TGTGCCAGCATCGGTGGGAGAAAAGCGGGGGGCGGGACCGGGGAGCTGTTTTTT. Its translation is CASIGGRKAGGGTGELFF.

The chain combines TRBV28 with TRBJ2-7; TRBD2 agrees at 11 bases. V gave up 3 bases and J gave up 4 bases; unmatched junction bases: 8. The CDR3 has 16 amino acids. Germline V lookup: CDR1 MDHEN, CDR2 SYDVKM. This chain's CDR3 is CASSLFRGTSGYEQYF. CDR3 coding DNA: TGTGCCAGCAGTTTGTTTCGAGGGACTAGCGGTTACGAGCAGTACTTC.

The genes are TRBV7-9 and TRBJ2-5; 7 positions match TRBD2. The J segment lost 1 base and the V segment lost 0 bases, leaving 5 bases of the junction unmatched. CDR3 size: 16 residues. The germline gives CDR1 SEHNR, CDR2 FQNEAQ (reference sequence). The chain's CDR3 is CASSLALREAQETQYF. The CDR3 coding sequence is TGTGCCAGCAGCTTAGCGCTTCGGGAGGCCCAAGAGACCCAGTACTTC.

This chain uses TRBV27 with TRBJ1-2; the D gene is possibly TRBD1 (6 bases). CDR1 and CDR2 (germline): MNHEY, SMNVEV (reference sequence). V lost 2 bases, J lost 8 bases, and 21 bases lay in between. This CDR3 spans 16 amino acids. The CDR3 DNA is TGTGCCAGCAGTTTAAAGGGAGTGCGGGGGGCGCGCGGCTACACCTTC. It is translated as CASSLKGVRGARGYTF.

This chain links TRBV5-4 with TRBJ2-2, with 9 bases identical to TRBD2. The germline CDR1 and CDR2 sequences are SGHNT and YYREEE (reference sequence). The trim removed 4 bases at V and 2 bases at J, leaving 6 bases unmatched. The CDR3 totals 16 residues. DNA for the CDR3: TGTGCCAGCAGCAATAGCGGGAGCGTTAACACCGGGGAGCTGTTTTTT. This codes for CASSNSGSVNTGELFF.

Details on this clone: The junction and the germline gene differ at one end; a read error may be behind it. CDR3 sequence (DNA): TGTGCCAGCAGTCCCGACTTCAACGCCTTC. It yields the protein CASSPDFNAF. V and J are TRBV27 and TRBJ1-2; no firm D call. The CDR3 is made up of 10 amino acids. Germline loops: CDR1 MNHEY, CDR2 SMNVEV (reference sequence).

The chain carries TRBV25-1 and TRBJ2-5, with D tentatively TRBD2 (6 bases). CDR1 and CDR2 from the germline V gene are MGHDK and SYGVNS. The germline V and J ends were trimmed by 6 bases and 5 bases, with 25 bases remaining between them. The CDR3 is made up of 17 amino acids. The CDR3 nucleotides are TGTGCCAGCAGAGACCGCCCCGGGACGCCGGAGGGGGAGACCCAGTACTTC. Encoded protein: CASRDRPGTPEGETQYF. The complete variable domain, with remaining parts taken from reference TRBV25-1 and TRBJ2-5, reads EADIYQTPRYLVIGTGKKITLECSQTMGHDKMYWYQQDPGMELHLIHYSYGVNSTEKGDLSSESTVSRIRTEHFPLTLESARPSHTSQYLCASRDRPGTPEGETQYFGPGTRLLVL.

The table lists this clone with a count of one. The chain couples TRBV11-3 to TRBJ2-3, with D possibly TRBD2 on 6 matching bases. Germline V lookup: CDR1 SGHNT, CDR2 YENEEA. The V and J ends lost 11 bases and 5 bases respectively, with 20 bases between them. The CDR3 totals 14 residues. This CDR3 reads CAFRSSVSGDTQYF. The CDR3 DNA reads TGTGCCTTCAGGTCTAGCGTCTCCGGAGATACGCAGTATTTT.

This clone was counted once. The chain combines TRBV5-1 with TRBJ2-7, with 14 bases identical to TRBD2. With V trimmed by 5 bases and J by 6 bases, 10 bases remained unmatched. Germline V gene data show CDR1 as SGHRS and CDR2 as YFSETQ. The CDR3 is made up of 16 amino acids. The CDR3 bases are TGCGCCAGCAGGGACAGGGGGACTAGCGGGAGCTGCGAGCAGTACTTC. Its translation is CASRDRGTSGSCEQYF.

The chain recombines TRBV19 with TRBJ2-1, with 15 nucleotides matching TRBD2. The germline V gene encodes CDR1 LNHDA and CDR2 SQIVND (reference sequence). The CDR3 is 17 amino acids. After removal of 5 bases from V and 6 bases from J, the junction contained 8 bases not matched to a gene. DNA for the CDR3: TGTGCCAGTAGTTCCCGGACTAGCGGGAGGGTAGGCAATGAGCAGTTCTTC. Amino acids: CASSSRTSGRVGNEQFF.

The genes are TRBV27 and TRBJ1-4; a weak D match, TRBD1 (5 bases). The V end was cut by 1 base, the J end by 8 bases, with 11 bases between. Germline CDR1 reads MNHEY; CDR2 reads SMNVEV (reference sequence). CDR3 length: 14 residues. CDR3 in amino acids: CASSLWGAREKLFF. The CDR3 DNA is TGTGCCAGCAGTTTATGGGGCGCGCGGGAAAAACTGTTTTTT.

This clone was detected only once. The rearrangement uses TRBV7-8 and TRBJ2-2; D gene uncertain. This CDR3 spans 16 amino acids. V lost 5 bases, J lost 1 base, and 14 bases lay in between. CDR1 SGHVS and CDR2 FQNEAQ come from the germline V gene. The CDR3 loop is CASSPWAYKNTGELFF. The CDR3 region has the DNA TGTGCCAGCAGCCCGTGGGCGTATAAGAACACCGGGGAGCTGTTTTTT.

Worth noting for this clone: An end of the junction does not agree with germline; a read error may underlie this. The CDR3 protein is CASSGDSLAGELFF. DNA for the CDR3: TGTGCTAGCAGCGGGGACAGCCTCGCCGGGGAGCTGTTTTTT. The rearrangement uses TRBV7-7 and TRBJ2-2; D tentatively fits TRBD1 or TRBD2 (7 bases each). Germline V lookup: CDR1 SSHAT, CDR2 FNYEAQ (reference sequence). This CDR3 is built from 14 residues.

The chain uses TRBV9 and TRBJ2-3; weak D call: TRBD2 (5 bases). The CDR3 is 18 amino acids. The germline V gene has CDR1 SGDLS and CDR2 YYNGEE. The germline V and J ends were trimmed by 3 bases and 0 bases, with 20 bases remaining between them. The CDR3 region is CASSGPPDSLPSTDTQYF. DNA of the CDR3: TGTGCCAGCAGCGGACCCCCGGACTCACTTCCTAGCACAGATACGCAGTATTTT. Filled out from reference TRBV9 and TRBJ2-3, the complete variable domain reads DSGVTQTPKHLITATGQRVTLRCSPRSGDLSVYWYQQSLDQGLQFLIQYYNGEERAKGNILERFSAQQFPDLHSELNLSSLELGDSALYFCASSGPPDSLPSTDTQYFGPGTRLTVL.

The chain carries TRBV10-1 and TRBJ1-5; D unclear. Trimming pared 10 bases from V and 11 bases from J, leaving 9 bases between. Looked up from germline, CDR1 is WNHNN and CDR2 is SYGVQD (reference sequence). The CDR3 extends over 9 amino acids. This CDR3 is CATPSSQHF. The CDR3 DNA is TGCGCCACCCCTAGTTCCCAGCATTTT.

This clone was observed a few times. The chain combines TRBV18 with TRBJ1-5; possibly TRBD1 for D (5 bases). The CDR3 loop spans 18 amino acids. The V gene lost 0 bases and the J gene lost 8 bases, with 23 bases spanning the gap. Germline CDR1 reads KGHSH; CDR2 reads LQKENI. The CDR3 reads CASSPPYDRQFPIKPQHF. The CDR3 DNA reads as TGTGCCAGCTCACCACCTTATGACAGACAGTTCCCCATTAAGCCCCAGCATTTT. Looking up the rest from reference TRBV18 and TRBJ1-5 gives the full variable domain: NAGVMQNPRHLVRRRGQEARLRCSPMKGHSHVYWYRQLPEEGLKFMVYLQKENIIDESGMPKERFSAEFPKEGPSILRIQQVVRGDSAAYFCASSPPYDRQFPIKPQHFGDGTRLSIL.

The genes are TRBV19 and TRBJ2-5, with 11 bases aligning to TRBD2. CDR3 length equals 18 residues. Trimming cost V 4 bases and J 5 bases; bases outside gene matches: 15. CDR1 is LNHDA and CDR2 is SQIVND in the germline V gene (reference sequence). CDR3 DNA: TGTGCCAGTAGTACCCAACCGGGACTAGCGGAGTCCAGGGAGACCCAGTACTTC. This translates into CASSTQPGLAESRETQYF.

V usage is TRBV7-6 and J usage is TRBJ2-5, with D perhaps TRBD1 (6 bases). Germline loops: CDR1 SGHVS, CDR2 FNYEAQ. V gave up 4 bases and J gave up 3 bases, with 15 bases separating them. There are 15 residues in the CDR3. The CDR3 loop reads CASSSRGAREETQYF. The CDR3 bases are TGTGCCAGCAGCTCCAGGGGCGCGAGGGAAGAGACCCAGTACTTC.

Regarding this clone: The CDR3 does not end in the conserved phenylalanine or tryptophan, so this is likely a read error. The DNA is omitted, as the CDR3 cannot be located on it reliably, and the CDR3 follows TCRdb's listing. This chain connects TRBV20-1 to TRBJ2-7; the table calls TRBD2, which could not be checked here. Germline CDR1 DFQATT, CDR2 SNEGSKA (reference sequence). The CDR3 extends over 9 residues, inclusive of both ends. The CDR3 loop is CSASREAPL.

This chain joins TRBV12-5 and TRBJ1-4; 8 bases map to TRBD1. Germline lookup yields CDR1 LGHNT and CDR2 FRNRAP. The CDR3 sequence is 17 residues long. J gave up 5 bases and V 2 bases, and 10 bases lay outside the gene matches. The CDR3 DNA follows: TGTGCTAGTGGTTTGCTCGCAGACAGGGGAGAAAATGAAAAACTGTTTTTT. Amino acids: CASGLLADRGENEKLFF.

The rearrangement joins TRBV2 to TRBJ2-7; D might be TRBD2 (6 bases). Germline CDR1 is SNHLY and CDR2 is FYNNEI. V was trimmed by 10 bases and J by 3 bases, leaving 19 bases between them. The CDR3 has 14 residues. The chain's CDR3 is CATSFSGLSYEQYF. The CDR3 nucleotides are TGTGCCACTAGTTTTAGCGGCCTGAGCTACGAGCAGTACTTC.

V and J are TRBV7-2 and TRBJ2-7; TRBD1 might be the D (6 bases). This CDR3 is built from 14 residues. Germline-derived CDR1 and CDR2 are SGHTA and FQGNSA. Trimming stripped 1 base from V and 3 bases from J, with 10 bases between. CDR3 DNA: TGTGCCAGCAGCTTAGACAGGGAGTTCTACGAGCAGTACTTC. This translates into CASSLDREFYEQYF. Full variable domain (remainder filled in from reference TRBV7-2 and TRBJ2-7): GAGVSQSPSNKVTEKGKDVELRCDPISGHTALYWYRQSLGQGLEFLIYFQGNSAPDKSGLPSDRFSAERTGGSVSTLTIQRTQQEDSAVYLCASSLDREFYEQYFGPGTRLTVT.

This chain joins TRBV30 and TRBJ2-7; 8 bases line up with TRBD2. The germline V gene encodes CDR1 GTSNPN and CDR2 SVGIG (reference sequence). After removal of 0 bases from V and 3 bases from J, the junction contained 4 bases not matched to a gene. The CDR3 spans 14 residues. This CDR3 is CAWSVRREGYEQYF. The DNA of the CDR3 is TGTGCCTGGAGTGTACGTCGGGAGGGCTACGAGCAGTACTTC.

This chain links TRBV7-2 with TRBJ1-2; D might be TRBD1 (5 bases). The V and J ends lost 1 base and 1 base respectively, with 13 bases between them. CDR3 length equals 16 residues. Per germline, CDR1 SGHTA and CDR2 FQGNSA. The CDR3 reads CASSLGEGHRNYGYTF. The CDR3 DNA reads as TGTGCCAGCAGCTTAGGGGAAGGACACCGTAACTATGGCTACACCTTC.

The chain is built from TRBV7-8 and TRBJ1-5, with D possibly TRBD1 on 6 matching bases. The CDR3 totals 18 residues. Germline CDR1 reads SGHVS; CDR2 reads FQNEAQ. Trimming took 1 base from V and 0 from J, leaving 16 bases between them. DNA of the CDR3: TGTGCCAGCAGCTTAGGGGGGGGCAGGGGTCATAGCAATCAGCCCCAGCATTTT. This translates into CASSLGGGRGHSNQPQHF.